This entry features one T cell receptor beta chain sequence. It has no known antigen specificity. No base quality information exists; no much larger clone differs at one position. The instrument was an Illumina HiSeq 1500. TCRdb took the public reads, trimmed them with fastp at Q25, ran MiXCR for clone calling and kept in-frame beta chains. Every CDR3 protein is listed once, alongside the most common genes and DNA of its rows. The sample yields 55,000 to 70,000 distinct CDR3 sequences; 20% to 25% were counted once. Of the sample, around three quarters is held by the ten largest clones. The sample originates from a study of T cell repertoires in cytomegalovirus infection (dated by TCRdb to between 2019 and 2020). Regarding the study in general: Donor HLA type was relevant to the analysis, because carriage of CMV infection together with the matching HLA type was indicated by public TCR beta signatures.

What the research found in general, with its limitations: Carriers of CMV infection plus the relevant HLA type were discriminated by the cumulative frequency of public TCR beta family members in the study cohort and in an independent approximately 360-donor cohort. The ex vivo response was dominated by HLA-C-restricted CMV-specific TCR beta clonotypes, which also provided the single most frequent clonotype in two of eight donors.

The clonotype originates from a human donor in good health (CMV status not recorded). Some clones in this sample may be carry-over from other donors' samples. Input material: PBMCs, sequenced either directly or after in vitro stimulation (not recorded which).

The CDR3 sequence is CASSATGGVGELFF. The nucleotides read TGTGCCAGCAGCGCCACAGGGGGAGTCGGGGAGCTGTTTTTT. The chain employs TRBV6-8 and TRBJ2-2, and 8 bases in between align with TRBD1. V ends up 6 bases short and J 7 bases short, with an unmatched junction base count of 7. The CDR3 sequence holds 14 residues, the cysteine and phenylalanine included. Of all the DNA, just the CDR3 is kept, 42 bases in frame from base 1. CDR1 MNHGY and CDR2 SAAAGT were looked up in the germline V gene.